The TCR beta chain described here comes from a study of T cells after somatic rescue of genetic block. Generated by immunoSEQ multiplex PCR, the TCRdb table keeps only in-frame clones and is missing some. This table holds some 67,000 clones, about 91% found once. The source material was peripheral blood mononuclear cells (PBMCs). The clonotype originates from a man between 40 and 49 years old.

CDR3 sequence reads: CASRSVREVETQYF. CDR3 in DNA: TGTGCCAGCAGGTCCGTGCGGGAGGTCGAGACCCAGTACTTC. The gene calls are TRBV5-5 and TRBJ2-5, with 8 bases that match TRBD2. Germline lookup yields CDR1 SGHKS and CDR2 YYEKEE (reference sequence). J gave up 5 bases and V 5 bases, and 8 bases lay outside the gene matches. CDR3 length equals 14 residues.